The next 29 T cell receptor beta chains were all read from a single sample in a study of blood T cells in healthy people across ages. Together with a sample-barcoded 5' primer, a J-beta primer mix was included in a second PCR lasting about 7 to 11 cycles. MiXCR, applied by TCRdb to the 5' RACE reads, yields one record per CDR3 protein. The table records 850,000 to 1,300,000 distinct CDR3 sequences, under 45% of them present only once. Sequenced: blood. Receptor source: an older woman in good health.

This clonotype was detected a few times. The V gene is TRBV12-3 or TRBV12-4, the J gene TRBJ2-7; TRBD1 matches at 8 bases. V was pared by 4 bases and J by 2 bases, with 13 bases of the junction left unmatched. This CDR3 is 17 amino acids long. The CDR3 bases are TGTGCCAGCAGTTCCGGGACAGGTGGTATATTAGCCTACGAGCAGTACTTC. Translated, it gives CASSSGTGGILAYEQYF.

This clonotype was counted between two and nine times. CDR3 bases: TGCAGCGTTGTTGGGGTTAATCAGTACGAGCAGTACTTC. Its translation: CSVVGVNQYEQYF. The chain employs TRBV29-1 and TRBJ2-7; D ambiguous. Germline loops: CDR1 SQVTM, CDR2 ANQGSEA. This CDR3 region has 13 residues. V lost 4 bases and J lost 4, with 14 bases in between.

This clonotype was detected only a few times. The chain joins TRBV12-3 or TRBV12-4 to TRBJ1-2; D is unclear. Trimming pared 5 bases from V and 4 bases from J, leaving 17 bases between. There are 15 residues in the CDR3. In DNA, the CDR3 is TGTGCCAGCAGTCCCCCCATAGAAAGGAGCTATGGCTACACCTTC. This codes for CASSPPIERSYGYTF.

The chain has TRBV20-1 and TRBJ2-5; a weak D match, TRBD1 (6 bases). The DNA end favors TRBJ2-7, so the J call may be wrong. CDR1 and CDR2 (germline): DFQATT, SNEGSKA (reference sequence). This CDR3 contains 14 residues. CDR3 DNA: TGCAGTGCTAGAGGGACCACAGGGCCCTACGAGCAGTACTTC. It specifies CSARGTTGPYEQYF.

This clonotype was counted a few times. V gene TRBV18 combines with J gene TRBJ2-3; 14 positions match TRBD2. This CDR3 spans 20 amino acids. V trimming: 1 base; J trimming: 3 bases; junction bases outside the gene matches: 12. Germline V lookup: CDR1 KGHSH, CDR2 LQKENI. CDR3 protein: CASSPRISGLAGEGTDTQYF. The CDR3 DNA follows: TGTGCCAGCTCACCACGGATCTCGGGACTAGCGGGAGAAGGTACAGATACGCAGTATTTT.

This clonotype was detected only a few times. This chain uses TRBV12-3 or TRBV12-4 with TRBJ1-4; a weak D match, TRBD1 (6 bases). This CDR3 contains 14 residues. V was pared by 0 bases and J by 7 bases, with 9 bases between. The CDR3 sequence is CASSLAPTGEKLFF. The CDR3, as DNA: TGTGCCAGCAGTTTAGCCCCGACAGGTGAAAAACTGTTTTTT.

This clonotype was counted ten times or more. CDR3 in amino acids: CASSSGFYEQYF. The CDR3 DNA follows: TGTGCTAGCAGTAGCGGTTTCTACGAGCAGTACTTC. The chain employs TRBV12-5 and TRBJ2-7, with a weak D call TRBD2 (6 bases). CDR3 size: 12 residues. Germline V gives CDR1 LGHNT, CDR2 FRNRAP. The V end was cut by 9 bases, the J end by 3 bases, with 12 bases between.

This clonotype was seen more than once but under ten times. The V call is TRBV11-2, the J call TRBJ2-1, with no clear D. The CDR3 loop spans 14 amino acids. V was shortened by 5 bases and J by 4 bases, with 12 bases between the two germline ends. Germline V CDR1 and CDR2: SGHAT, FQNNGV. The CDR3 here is CASSLHEGYNEQFF. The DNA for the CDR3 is TGTGCCAGCAGCCTACACGAAGGTTACAATGAGCAGTTCTTC.

The CDR3 loop is CASSVGLAGGDYEQYF. Here the CDR3 DNA reads TGTGCCAGCAGCGTTGGACTAGCGGGAGGGGACTACGAGCAGTACTTC. The chain recombines TRBV9 with TRBJ2-7; TRBD2 matches 15 bases. CDR1 and CDR2 (germline): SGDLS, YYNGEE. This CDR3 spans 16 amino acids. V was clipped by 2 bases and J by 3 bases; unmatched bases: 3.

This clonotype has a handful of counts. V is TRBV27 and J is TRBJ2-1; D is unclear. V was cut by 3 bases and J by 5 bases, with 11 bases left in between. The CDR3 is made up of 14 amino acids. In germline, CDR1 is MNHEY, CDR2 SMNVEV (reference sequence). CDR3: CASSLPGLHNEQFF. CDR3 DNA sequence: TGTGCCAGCAGTTTGCCCGGGCTCCACAATGAGCAGTTCTTC.

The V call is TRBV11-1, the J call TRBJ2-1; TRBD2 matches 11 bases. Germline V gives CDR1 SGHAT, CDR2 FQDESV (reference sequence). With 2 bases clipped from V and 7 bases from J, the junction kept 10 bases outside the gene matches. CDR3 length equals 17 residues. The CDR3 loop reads CASSLRRLAGKANEQFF. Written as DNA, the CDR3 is TGTGCCAGCAGCTTAAGGCGACTAGCGGGAAAGGCGAATGAGCAGTTCTTC.

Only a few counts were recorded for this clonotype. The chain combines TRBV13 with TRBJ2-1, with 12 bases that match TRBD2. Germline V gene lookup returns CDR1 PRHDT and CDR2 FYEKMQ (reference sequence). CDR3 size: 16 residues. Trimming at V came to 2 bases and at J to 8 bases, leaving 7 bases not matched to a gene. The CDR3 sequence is CASSLTGTSGFDEQFF. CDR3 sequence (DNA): TGTGCCAGCAGCTTAACCGGGACTAGCGGGTTTGATGAGCAGTTCTTC.

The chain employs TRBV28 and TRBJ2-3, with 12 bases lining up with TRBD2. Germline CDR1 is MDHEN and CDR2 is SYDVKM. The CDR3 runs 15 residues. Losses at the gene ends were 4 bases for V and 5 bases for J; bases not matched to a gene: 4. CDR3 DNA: TGTGCCAGCAGTTCTAGCGGGAGGGCTGGAGATACGCAGTATTTT. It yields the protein CASSSSGRAGDTQYF.

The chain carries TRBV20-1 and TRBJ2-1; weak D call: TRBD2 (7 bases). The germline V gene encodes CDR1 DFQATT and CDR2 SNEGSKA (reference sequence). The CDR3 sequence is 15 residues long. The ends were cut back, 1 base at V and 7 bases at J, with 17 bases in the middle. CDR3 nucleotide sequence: TGCAGTGCTAGAGGGGGGGCGGGGGAGTTAAATGAGCAGTTCTTC. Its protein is CSARGGAGELNEQFF.

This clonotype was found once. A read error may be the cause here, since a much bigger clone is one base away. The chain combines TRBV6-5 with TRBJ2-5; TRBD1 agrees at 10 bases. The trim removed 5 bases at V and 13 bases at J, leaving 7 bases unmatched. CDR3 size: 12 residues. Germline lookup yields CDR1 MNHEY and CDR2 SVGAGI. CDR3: CASSLPGQGLYF. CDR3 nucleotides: TGTGCCAGCAGTCTCCCGGGACAGGGGTTGTACTTC.

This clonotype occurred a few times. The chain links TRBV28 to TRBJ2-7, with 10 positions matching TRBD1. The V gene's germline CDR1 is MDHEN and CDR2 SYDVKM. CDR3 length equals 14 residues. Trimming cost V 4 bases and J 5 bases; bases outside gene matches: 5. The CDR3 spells CASSSVDRGDEQYF. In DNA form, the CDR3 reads TGTGCCAGCAGTTCCGTGGACAGGGGGGACGAGCAGTACTTC.

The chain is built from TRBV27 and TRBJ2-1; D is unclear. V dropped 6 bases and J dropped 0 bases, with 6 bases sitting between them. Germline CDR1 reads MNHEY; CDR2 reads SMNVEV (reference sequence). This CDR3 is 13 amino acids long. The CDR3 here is CASRVGSYNEQFF. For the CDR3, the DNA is TGTGCCAGCAGGGTAGGCTCCTACAATGAGCAGTTCTTC.

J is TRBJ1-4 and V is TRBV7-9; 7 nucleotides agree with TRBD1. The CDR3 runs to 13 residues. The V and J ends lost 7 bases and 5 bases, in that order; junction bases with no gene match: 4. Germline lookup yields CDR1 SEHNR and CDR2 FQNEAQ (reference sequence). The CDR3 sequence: CASTKGANEKLFF. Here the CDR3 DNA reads TGTGCCAGCACCAAGGGGGCGAATGAAAAACTGTTTTTT.

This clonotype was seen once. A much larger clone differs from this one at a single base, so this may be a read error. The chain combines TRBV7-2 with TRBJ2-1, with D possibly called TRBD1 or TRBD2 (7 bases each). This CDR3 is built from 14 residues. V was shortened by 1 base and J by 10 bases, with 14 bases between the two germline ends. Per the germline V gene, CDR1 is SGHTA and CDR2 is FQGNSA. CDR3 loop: CASSLDSRGGEQFF. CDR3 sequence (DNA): TGTGCCAGCAGCTTAGACTCCAGGGGGGGAGAGCAGTTCTTC.

This CDR3 is CSAVRQERRDPRGISYEQYF. CDR3 DNA sequence: TGCAGTGCTGTAAGACAGGAGCGGCGAGATCCTAGGGGTATCTCCTACGAGCAGTACTTC. The chain links TRBV20-1 to TRBJ2-7; a possible D gene is TRBD1 (6 bases). This CDR3 contains 20 residues. Germline V gene data show CDR1 as DFQATT and CDR2 as SNEGSKA (reference sequence). Deletions cut 5 bases from V and 0 bases from J, with 32 bases between.

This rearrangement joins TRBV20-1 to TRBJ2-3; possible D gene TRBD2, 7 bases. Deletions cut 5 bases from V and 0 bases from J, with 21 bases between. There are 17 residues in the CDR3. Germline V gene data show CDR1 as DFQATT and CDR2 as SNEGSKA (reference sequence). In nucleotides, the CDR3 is TGCAGTGCTCAAGGGGGGGGAGCGGGTCGTAGCACAGATACGCAGTATTTT. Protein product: CSAQGGGAGRSTDTQYF.

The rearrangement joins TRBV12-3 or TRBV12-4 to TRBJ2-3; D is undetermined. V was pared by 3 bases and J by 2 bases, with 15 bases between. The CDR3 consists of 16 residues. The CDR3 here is CASSFWERLSTDTQYF. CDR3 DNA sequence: TGTGCCAGCAGTTTTTGGGAAAGACTTTCCACAGATACGCAGTATTTT.

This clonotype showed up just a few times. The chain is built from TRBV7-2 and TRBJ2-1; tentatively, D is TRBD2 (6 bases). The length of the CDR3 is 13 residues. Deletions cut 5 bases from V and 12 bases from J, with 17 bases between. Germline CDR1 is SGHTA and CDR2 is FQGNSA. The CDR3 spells CASSPYLAFGQFF. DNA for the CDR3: TGTGCCAGCAGCCCATACCTAGCGTTCGGGCAGTTCTTC.

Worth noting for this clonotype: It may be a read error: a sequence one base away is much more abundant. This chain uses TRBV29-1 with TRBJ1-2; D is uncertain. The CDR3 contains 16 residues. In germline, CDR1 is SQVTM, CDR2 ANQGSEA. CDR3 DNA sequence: TGCGGCGTTGATGCCAAGGCCGGCGTGCGGGGCTATGGCTACACCTTC. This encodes CGVDAKAGVRGYGYTF.

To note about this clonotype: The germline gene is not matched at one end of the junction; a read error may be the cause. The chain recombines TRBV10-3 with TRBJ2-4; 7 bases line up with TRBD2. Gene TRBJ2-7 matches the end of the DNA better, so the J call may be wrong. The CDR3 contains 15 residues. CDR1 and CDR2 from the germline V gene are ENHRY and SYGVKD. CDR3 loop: CATSEDGRSPYEQYF. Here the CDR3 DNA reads TGTGCCACCAGTGAAGACGGGAGGTCTCCCTACGAGCAGTACTTC.

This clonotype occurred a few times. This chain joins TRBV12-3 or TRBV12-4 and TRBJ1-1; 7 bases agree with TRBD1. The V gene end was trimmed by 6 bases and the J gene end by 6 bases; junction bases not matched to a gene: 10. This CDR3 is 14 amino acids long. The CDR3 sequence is CASRIQGRLAEAFF. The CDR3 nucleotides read TGTGCCAGCAGGATACAGGGGCGGCTGGCTGAAGCTTTCTTT.

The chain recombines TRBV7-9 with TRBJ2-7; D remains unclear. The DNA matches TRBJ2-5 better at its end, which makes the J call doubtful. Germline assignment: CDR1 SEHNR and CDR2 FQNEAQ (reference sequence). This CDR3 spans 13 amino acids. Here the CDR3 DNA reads TGTGCCAGCAGCTTAGCGCAAGCGCAGACCCAGTACTTC. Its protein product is CASSLAQAQTQYF.

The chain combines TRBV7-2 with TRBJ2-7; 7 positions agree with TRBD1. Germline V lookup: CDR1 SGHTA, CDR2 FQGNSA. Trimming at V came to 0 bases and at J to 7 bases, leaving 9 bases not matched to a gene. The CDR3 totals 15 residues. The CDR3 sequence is CASSLARGTVGEQYF. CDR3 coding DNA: TGTGCCAGCAGCTTAGCGCGAGGGACAGTGGGTGAGCAGTACTTC.

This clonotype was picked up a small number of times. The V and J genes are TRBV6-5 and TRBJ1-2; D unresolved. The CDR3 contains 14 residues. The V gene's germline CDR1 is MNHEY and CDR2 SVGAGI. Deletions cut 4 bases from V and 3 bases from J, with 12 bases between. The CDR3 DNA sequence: TGTGCCAGCAGTTCCCCTATATCGGACTATGGCTACACCTTC. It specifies CASSSPISDYGYTF.